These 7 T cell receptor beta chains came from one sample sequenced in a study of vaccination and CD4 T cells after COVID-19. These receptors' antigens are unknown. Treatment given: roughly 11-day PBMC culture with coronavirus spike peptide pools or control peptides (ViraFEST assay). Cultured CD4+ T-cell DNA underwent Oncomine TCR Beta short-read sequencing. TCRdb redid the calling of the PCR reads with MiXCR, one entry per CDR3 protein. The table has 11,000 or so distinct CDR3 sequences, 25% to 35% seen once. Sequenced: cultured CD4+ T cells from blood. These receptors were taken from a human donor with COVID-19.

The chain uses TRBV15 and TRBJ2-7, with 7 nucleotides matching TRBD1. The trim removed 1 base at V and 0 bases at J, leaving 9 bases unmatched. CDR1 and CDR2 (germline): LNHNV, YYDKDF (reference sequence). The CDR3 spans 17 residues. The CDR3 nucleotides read TGTGCCACCAGCAGAGGCGAGGGGACAGAAAGCTCCTACGAGCAGTACTTC. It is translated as CATSRGEGTESSYEQYF.

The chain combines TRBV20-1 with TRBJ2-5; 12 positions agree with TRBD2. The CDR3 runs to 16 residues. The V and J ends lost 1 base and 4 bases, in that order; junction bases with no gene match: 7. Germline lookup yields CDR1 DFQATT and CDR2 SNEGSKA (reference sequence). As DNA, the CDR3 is TGCAGTGCTAGAGGACCCCCGACTAGCGGGGGAGAGACCCAGTACTTC. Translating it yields CSARGPPTSGGETQYF.

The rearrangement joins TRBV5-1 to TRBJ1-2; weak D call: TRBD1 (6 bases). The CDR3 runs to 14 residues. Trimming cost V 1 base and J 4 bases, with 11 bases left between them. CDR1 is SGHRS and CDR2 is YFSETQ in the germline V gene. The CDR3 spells CASSLSGGTYGYTF. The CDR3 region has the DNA TGCGCCAGCAGCTTGTCCGGGGGCACCTATGGCTACACCTTC.

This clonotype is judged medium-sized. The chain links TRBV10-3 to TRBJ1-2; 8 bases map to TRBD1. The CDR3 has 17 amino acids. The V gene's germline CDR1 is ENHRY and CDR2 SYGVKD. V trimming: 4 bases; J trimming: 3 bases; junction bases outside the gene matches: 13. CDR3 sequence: CAISGRTGHQGDYGYTF. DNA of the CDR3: TGTGCCATCAGTGGGAGGACAGGGCATCAGGGCGACTATGGCTACACCTTC.

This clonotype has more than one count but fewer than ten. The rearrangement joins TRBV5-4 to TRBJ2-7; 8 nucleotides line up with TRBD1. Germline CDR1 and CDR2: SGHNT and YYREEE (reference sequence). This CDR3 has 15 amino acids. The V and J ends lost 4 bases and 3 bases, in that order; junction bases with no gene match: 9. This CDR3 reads CASSRRQGQNYEQYF. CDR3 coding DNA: TGTGCCAGCAGCCGCCGACAGGGGCAGAACTACGAGCAGTACTTC.

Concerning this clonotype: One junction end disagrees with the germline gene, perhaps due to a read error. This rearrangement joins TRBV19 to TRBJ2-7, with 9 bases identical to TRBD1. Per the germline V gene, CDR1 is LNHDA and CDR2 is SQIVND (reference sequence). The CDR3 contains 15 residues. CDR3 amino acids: CASSMAGQGRDEQYF. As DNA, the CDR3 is TGTGCCAGTAGTATGGCCGGACAGGGGAGGGACGAGCAGTACTTT.

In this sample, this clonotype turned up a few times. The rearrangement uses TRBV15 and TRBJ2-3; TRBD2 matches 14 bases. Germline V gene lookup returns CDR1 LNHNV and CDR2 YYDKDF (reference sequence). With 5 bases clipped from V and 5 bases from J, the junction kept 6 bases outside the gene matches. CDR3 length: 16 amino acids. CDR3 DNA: TGTGCCACCAGCGCGGGACTAGCGGGGGCCATAGATACGCAGTATTTT. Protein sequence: CATSAGLAGAIDTQYF. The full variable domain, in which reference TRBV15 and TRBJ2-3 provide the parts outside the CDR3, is DAMVIQNPRYQVTQFGKPVTLSCSQTLNHNVMYWYQQKSSQAPKLLFHYYDKDFNNEADTPDNFQSRRPNTSFCFLDIRSPGLGDTAMYLCATSAGLAGAIDTQYFGPGTRLTVL.